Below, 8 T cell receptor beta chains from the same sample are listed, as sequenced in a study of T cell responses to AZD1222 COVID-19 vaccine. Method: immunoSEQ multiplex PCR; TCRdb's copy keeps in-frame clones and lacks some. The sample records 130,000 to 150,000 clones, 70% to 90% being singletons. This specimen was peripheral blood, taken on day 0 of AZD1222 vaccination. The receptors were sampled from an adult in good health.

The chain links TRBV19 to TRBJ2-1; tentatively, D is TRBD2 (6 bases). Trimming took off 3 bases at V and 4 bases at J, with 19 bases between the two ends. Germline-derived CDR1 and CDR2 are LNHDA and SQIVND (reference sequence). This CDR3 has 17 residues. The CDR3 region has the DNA TGTGCCAGTAGTATGGGGACTCCCCACCCTTGGTACAATGAGCAGTTCTTC. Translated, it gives CASSMGTPHPWYNEQFF.

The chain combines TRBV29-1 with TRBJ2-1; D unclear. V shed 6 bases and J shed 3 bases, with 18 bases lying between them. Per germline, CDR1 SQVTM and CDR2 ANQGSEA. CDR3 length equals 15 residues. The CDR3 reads CSVHGRGSGYNEQFF. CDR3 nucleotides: TGCAGCGTCCATGGACGAGGATCGGGCTACAATGAGCAGTTCTTC.

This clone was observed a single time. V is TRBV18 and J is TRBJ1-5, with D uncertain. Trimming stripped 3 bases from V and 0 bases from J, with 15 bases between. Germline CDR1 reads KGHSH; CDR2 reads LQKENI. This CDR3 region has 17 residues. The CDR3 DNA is TGTGCCAGCTCACCCGAGAGGTCCGCAATTAGCAATCAGCCCCAGCATTTT. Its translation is CASSPERSAISNQPQHF.

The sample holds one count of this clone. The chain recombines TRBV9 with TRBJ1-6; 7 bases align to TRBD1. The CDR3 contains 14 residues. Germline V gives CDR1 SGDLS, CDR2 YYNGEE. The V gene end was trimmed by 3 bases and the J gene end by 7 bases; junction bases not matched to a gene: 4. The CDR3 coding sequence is TGTGCCAGCAGCGGACAGGGCACAAATTCACCCCTCCACTTT. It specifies CASSGQGTNSPLHF.

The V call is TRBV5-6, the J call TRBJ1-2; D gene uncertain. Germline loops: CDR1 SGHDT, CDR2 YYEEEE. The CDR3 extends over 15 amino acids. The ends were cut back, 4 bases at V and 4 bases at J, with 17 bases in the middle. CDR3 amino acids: CASSADTSNFYGYTF. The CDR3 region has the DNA TGTGCCAGCAGCGCAGACACGAGCAATTTCTATGGCTACACCTTC.

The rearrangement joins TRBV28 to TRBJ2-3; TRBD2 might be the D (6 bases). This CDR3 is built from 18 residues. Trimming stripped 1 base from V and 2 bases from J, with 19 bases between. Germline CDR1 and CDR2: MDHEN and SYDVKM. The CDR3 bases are TGTGCCAGCAGTTTATTTTTCCGGAGGGAAGGGATCACAGATACGCAGTATTTT. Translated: CASSLFFRREGITDTQYF.

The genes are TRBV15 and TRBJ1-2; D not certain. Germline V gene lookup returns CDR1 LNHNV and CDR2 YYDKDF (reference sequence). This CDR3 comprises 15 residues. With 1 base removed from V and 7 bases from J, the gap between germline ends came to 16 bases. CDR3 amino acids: CATSRVSDSGGGYTF. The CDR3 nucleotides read TGTGCCACCAGCAGAGTAAGCGACTCGGGCGGTGGCTACACCTTC.

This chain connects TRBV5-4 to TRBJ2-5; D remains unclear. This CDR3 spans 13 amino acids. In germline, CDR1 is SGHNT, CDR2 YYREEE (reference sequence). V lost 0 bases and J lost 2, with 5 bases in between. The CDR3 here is CASSLVQQETQYF. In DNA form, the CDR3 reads TGTGCCAGCAGCTTGGTACAGCAAGAGACCCAGTACTTC.